One and the same sample provided the 26 T cell receptor beta chains below, sequenced in a study of blood T cell repertoires in COVID-19. The repertoire was sequenced with immunoSEQ multiplex PCR; TCRdb's copy has only in-frame clones and lacks some. This sample has more than 95,000 clones, with about 88% found just once. Sequencing was performed on peripheral blood. These TCRs come from a woman of 80 years or more with acute or convalescent COVID-19.

For the CDR3, the DNA is TGTGCCAGCAGCCCTCGACAGGCCCCCAGGGGTACGCAGTATTTT. It specifies CASSPRQAPRGTQYF. The chain uses TRBV28 and TRBJ2-3; possible D gene TRBD1, 6 bases. Per germline, CDR1 MDHEN and CDR2 SYDVKM. Trimming cost V 6 bases and J 8 bases, with 21 bases left between them. There are 15 residues in the CDR3.

The genes are TRBV9 and TRBJ2-1, with D possibly matching TRBD2 (7 bases). The CDR3 extends over 20 amino acids. V dropped 6 bases and J dropped 1 base, with 29 bases sitting between them. CDR1 is SGDLS, CDR2 YYNGEE, per germline. CDR3 protein: CASTLREGGGWQSSYNEQFF. The CDR3 nucleotides read TGTGCCAGCACCCTAAGGGAGGGGGGAGGCTGGCAGAGTTCCTACAATGAGCAGTTCTTC.

This clone was seen only once. The rearrangement uses TRBV5-1 and TRBJ1-2; the D gene is possibly TRBD1 (5 bases). Trimming took 0 bases from V and 8 from J, leaving 20 bases between them. The CDR3 has 16 residues. Germline assignment: CDR1 SGHRS and CDR2 YFSETQ. The CDR3 protein is CASSLDQGLRANGYTF. Here the CDR3 DNA reads TGCGCCAGCAGCTTGGACCAGGGTCTCCGCGCCAACGGCTACACCTTC.

This rearrangement joins TRBV6-5 to TRBJ1-5; 8 nucleotides align to TRBD1. V was clipped by 6 bases and J by 2 bases; unmatched bases: 6. Per the germline V gene, CDR1 is MNHEY and CDR2 is SVGAGI. The CDR3 has 15 amino acids. CDR3 nucleotide sequence: TGTGCCAGCAGGCCTCCGGGACAGGGCAATCAGCCCCAGCATTTT. It encodes CASRPPGQGNQPQHF.

The V and J genes are TRBV6-1 and TRBJ2-4, with 10 nucleotides matching TRBD1. CDR3 length: 15 amino acids. The V segment lost 0 bases and the J segment 7 bases; nucleotides outside the gene matches: 3. CDR1 is MNHNS, CDR2 SASEGT, per germline. The CDR3 region is CASSEAGTGANIQYF. DNA of the CDR3: TGTGCCAGCAGTGAAGCGGGGACAGGGGCCAACATTCAGTACTTC.

This clone occurred a few times. The chain uses TRBV18 and TRBJ1-4; D call uncertain. The V and J ends lost 3 bases and 7 bases respectively, with 9 bases between them. This CDR3 is built from 13 residues. Germline V gives CDR1 KGHSH, CDR2 LQKENI. The CDR3 nucleotides are TGTGCCAGCTCACCTTTTAGGAGTGAAAAACTGTTTTTT. Translation gives CASSPFRSEKLFF.

J is TRBJ2-3 and V is TRBV29-1; no reliable D call. Deletions cut 7 bases from V and 3 bases from J, with 14 bases between. The V gene's germline CDR1 is SQVTM and CDR2 ANQGSEA. CDR3 length equals 13 residues. CDR3 sequence: CSAIGGGTDTQYF. CDR3 bases: TGCAGCGCCATCGGCGGTGGGACAGATACGCAGTATTTT.

CDR3 protein: CASSPSGDTQYF. The CDR3 region has the DNA TGTGCCAGCAGTCCTAGCGGCGATACGCAGTATTTT. The V gene is TRBV7-6, the J gene TRBJ2-3; TRBD2 agrees at 7 bases. The CDR3 spans 12 residues. The V segment lost 6 bases and the J segment 6 bases; nucleotides outside the gene matches: 3. Looked up from germline, CDR1 is SGHVS and CDR2 is FNYEAQ.

The chain uses TRBV28 and TRBJ1-1; 10 nucleotides align to TRBD1. Germline CDR1 and CDR2: MDHEN and SYDVKM. V lost 5 bases to trimming and J lost 4 bases; unmatched junction nucleotides: 4. The CDR3 sequence is 14 residues long. The chain's CDR3 is CASSRQGAPTEAFF. CDR3 nucleotides: TGTGCCAGCAGTCGACAGGGGGCGCCCACTGAAGCTTTCTTT.

V and J are TRBV9 and TRBJ1-2; 8 bases agree with TRBD1. After removal of 4 bases from V and 4 bases from J, the junction contained 9 bases not matched to a gene. CDR3 length: 15 residues. Germline V gene data show CDR1 as SGDLS and CDR2 as YYNGEE. CDR3 sequence (DNA): TGTGCCAGCAGCTCAGTCGGACAGGGAATCTATGGCTACACCTTC. Translating gives CASSSVGQGIYGYTF.

The chain uses TRBV12-5 and TRBJ1-2, with 7 bases that match TRBD1. The CDR3 length is 13 residues. V was pared by 4 bases and J by 6 bases, with 5 bases of the junction left unmatched. The germline CDR1 and CDR2 sequences are LGHNT and FRNRAP. The CDR3 here is CASGSEGAHGYTF. The CDR3 DNA sequence: TGTGCTAGTGGTTCGGAGGGGGCGCATGGCTACACCTTC.

This rearrangement joins TRBV27 to TRBJ1-6, with 8 positions matching TRBD1. Germline CDR1 reads MNHEY; CDR2 reads SMNVEV (reference sequence). The length of the CDR3 is 16 residues. The J segment lost 6 bases and the V segment lost 2 bases, leaving 6 bases of the junction unmatched. The CDR3 region has the DNA TGTGCCAGCAGTTTAGGACAGGGAATCCCTAATTCACCCCTCCACTTT. Amino acids: CASSLGQGIPNSPLHF.

This rearrangement joins TRBV5-4 to TRBJ2-6; TRBD1 is a possible D gene (6 bases). The CDR3 contains 18 residues. Germline V CDR1 and CDR2: SGHNT, YYREEE (reference sequence). V was shortened by 2 bases and J by 0 bases, with 15 bases between the two germline ends. The CDR3 is CASSFPTGTVSGANVLTF. CDR3 DNA: TGTGCCAGCAGCTTTCCGACAGGAACCGTCTCTGGGGCCAACGTCCTGACTTTC.

The chain employs TRBV2 and TRBJ2-2; 7 bases line up with TRBD2. The V and J ends lost 3 bases and 4 bases, in that order; junction bases with no gene match: 5. This CDR3 spans 15 amino acids. Germline CDR1 reads SNHLY; CDR2 reads FYNNEI. DNA for the CDR3: TGTGCCAGCAGTGAGGTTAGCGGGCGCACCGGGGAGCTGTTTTTT. It specifies CASSEVSGRTGELFF.

The chain links TRBV6-5 to TRBJ2-7; 9 bases are shared with TRBD1. Losses at the gene ends were 4 bases for V and 4 bases for J; bases not matched to a gene: 5. Germline lookup yields CDR1 MNHEY and CDR2 SVGAGI. The CDR3 extends over 14 amino acids. The DNA of the CDR3 is TGTGCCAGCAGTTCCTGGGACAGGGCTTACGAGCAGTACTTC. Encoded protein: CASSSWDRAYEQYF.

The chain combines TRBV5-1 with TRBJ1-3, with D perhaps TRBD1 (5 bases). The V end lost 0 bases, the J end lost 2 bases, and 12 bases lay between the germline ends. CDR3 size: 16 residues. The germline V gene encodes CDR1 SGHRS and CDR2 YFSETQ. This CDR3 reads CASSLAGGGTGNTIYF. CDR3 coding DNA: TGCGCCAGCAGCTTGGCCGGGGGTGGGACTGGAAACACCATATATTTT.

The gene calls are TRBV27 and TRBJ1-1; 9 bases agree with TRBD1. The CDR3 is 15 amino acids. V dropped 6 bases and J dropped 1; count of bases not matched to a gene: 6. CDR1 is MNHEY, CDR2 SMNVEV, per germline (reference sequence). The CDR3 sequence: CASSHRGLGNTEAFF. The CDR3, as DNA: TGTGCCAGCAGCCACAGGGGGCTGGGGAACACTGAAGCTTTCTTT.

The CDR3 DNA reads TGTGCCAGCAGCTTAGTAGCGAACACCGGGGAGCTGTTTTTT. Encoded protein: CASSLVANTGELFF. The chain is built from TRBV7-3 and TRBJ2-2, with D unresolved. The CDR3 has 14 amino acids. CDR1 and CDR2 (germline): SGHTA, FQGTGA. V was shortened by 2 bases and J by 0 bases, with 4 bases between the two germline ends.

The chain couples TRBV4-3 to TRBJ2-3; tentatively, D is TRBD1 (6 bases). Per the germline V gene, CDR1 is LGHNA and CDR2 is YSLEER. V gave up 6 bases and J gave up 4 bases, with 17 bases separating them. This CDR3 has 15 amino acids. This chain's CDR3 is CASRPGIGGADTQYF. CDR3 nucleotide sequence: TGCGCCAGCAGACCCGGCATAGGGGGTGCAGATACGCAGTATTTT.

This clone occurred a few times. The germline gene is not matched at one end of the junction; a read error may be the cause. V usage is TRBV5-6 and J usage is TRBJ1-2; D remains ambiguous. The CDR3 runs 11 residues. Germline V gene sequence: CDR1 SGHDT, CDR2 YYEEEE. The DNA of the CDR3 is TGTGCCAGCAGCTTGGACAGAGAACTAGTCTTC. It codes for CASSLDRELVF.

Only one count was recorded for this clone. This chain links TRBV7-9 with TRBJ2-2; a weak D match, TRBD1 (6 bases). V was clipped by 2 bases and J by 4 bases, with 8 bases between them. Germline V lookup: CDR1 SEHNR, CDR2 FQNEAQ (reference sequence). The CDR3 totals 14 residues. This CDR3 reads CASSLTGTTGELFF. The DNA for the CDR3 is TGTGCCAGCAGCTTAACAGGGACCACCGGGGAGCTGTTTTTT.

This sequence joins TRBV6-5 and TRBJ1-2; D is uncertain. This CDR3 has 12 amino acids. Germline loops: CDR1 MNHEY, CDR2 SVGAGI. Trimming pared 7 bases from V and 8 bases from J, leaving 14 bases between. CDR3 amino acids: CASTARRGGYTF. The CDR3 coding sequence is TGTGCCAGCACCGCGAGGCGGGGAGGCTACACCTTC.

The V call is TRBV11-3, the J call TRBJ1-4; 9 nucleotides agree with TRBD1. Trimming cost V 1 base and J 9 bases; bases outside gene matches: 6. The CDR3 runs 15 residues. Germline V CDR1 and CDR2: SGHNT, YENEEA. CDR3 in amino acids: CASSLGAGQGKKLFF. The CDR3 bases are TGTGCCAGCAGCTTAGGCGCGGGACAGGGTAAAAAACTGTTTTTT.

This chain joins TRBV6-1 and TRBJ1-2; maybe TRBD1 (6 bases). There are 16 residues in the CDR3. Looked up from germline, CDR1 is MNHNS and CDR2 is SASEGT. Trimming left V 0 bases short and J 3 bases short, with 14 bases between. CDR3 loop: CASSEATGPMDYGYTF. The CDR3 nucleotides are TGTGCCAGCAGTGAAGCGACAGGACCTATGGACTATGGCTACACCTTC.

The V and J genes are TRBV9 and TRBJ2-5, with D possibly TRBD2 on 6 matching bases. V was shortened by 3 bases and J by 5 bases, with 17 bases between the two germline ends. Germline V gene sequence: CDR1 SGDLS, CDR2 YYNGEE. This CDR3 is built from 15 residues. CDR3 nucleotide sequence: TGTGCCAGCAGCGCCGGAGTGGGAGGCGAGGAGACCCAGTACTTC. It specifies CASSAGVGGEETQYF.

This rearrangement joins TRBV3-1 (or the pseudogene TRBV3-2) to TRBJ1-2, with TRBD1 as a possible D gene (6 bases). This CDR3 is built from 14 residues. CDR1 is LGHDT, CDR2 YNNKEL, per germline (reference sequence). The V and J ends lost 2 bases and 4 bases respectively, with 11 bases between them. The CDR3 nucleotides are TGTGCCAGCAGCCAAAGGACAGTCGTCTATGGCTACACCTTC. This encodes CASSQRTVVYGYTF.